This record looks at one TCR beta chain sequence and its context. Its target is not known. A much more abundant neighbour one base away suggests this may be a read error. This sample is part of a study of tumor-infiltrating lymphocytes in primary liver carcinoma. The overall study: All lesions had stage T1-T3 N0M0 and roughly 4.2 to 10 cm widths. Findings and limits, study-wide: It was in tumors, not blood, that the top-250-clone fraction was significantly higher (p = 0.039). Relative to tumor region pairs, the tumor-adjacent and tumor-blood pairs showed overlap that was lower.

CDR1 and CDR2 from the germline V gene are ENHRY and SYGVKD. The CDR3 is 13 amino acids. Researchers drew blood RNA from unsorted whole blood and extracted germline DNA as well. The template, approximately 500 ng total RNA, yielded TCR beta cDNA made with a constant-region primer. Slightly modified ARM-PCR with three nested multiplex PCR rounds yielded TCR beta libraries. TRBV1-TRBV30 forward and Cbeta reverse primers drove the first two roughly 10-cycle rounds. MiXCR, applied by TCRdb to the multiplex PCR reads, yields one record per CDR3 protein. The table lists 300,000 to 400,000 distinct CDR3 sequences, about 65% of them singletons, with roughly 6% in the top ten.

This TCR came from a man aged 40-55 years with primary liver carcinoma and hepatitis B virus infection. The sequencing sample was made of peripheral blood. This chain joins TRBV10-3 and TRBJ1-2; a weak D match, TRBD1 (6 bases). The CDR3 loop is CAISDGGGYDYTF. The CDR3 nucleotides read TGTGCCATCAGTGACGGGGGGGGCTATGACTACACCTTC.